The present T cell receptor beta chain was sequenced within a study of cytomegalovirus exposure and HLA in healthy donors (dated by TCRdb to 2016 to 2017). A note on the overall study: An earlier analysis of some 600 of the donors reported around 280 Gb of sequence data and 100 million to 120 million unique TCR beta sequences obtained from around 190 million T cells. An early release covering 550 to 700 HLA-typed donors comprised approximately 290 gigabases of sequencing data and roughly 85 million unique TCR sequences. Of the roughly 390 genotyped donors, approximately 81% were placed in the genetic ancestry cluster associated with self-reported Caucasian donors. The study was designed to test whether signatures of past pathogen exposure could be identified by cataloging public T cell receptors. The study profiled the T cell repertoires of approximately 700 subjects by immunosequencing and related them to cytomegalovirus serostatus. Besides the first cohort of 666 subjects, a separate validation cohort made up of 120 or so different subjects was used. To predict cytomegalovirus infection status, the study combined high-throughput TCR immunosequencing, statistical association of individual TCRs with disease status, and machine learning. To study patterns of TCR occurrence, a later analysis re-analyzed previously published TCR beta repertoires from under 750 donors and added high-resolution HLA genotyping. The later analysis used no new phenotypic data to find candidate immune exposures, relying instead on TCR beta sequences and their occurrence across donors. In an earlier analysis of more than 550 of the donors, high-throughput TCR beta sequencing was used to judge whether each TCR beta V gene segment behaved as functional or pseudogenic. Donor age, sex, ethnicity and CMV serostatus were compiled alongside the repertoire data. Genome-wide SNP genotypes for about 55% of the 666 donors were used in a later genetic analysis, which treated that subset as a discovery cohort. Every repertoire in the discovery cohort had been generated on one and the same sequencing platform. Class I and class II HLA loci were covered by the typing at four-digit resolution. Typing coverage varied by locus: roughly 629-640 donors for A, B, C, DRB1 and DQB1; 522 for DQA1; approximately 610 for DPA1; roughly 450 for DPB1. Five DR-DQ haplotypes were treated as single units for association and clustering because of strong linkage in the cohort. Across under 500 genotyped donors of the cohort, an average of roughly 200,000 unique TCR beta nucleotide sequences per donor were sequenced, and approximately 17% of those sequences were non-productive. General conclusions and limits of the study: In a later genetic analysis, fewer N-insertions in productive TCRs were reported among donors in an Asian-associated ancestry cluster than the roughly 700-donor mean. In a later analysis, several top co-occurrence clusters were reported to appear linked to parvovirus B19, influenza, CMV and Epstein-Barr virus. A cluster of highly shared sequence variants was judged likely to represent a technical artifact of the sequencing pipeline. In a later analysis, HLA-associated TCR beta chains were found to be more clonally expanded and to have lower generation probabilities than equally common non-associated chains. An association between a missense DCLRE1C variant and V-gene and J-gene trimming of TCR beta chains was found in a later genetic analysis and replicated in an independent cohort. The classifier was reported to diagnose cytomegalovirus status with high specificity and sensitivity in both the original cohort and the validation cohort. Assigning TCR associations to individual alleles was difficult when HLA alleles, especially DR and DQ, strongly co-occurred. For the cohort, immune exposure information was limited to CMV serostatus. The 87-base-pair reads could not distinguish some IMGT-functional V segments, including TRBV6-2 and TRBV6-3, so those segments were excluded. According to a later analysis, most CMV-associated TCR beta chains appeared to be HLA-restricted, and the HLA associations seemed to be driven largely by CMV exposure. The authors suggested that the approach could potentially be extended to other disease states and immunological phenotypes. In the study, some 160 TCR beta chains were listed as associated with cytomegalovirus. Over 15 rarely observed V segments, including chromosome 9 orphons, were excluded from the earlier analysis of a few hundred of the donors because counts were too low. Presence/absence analyses assumed roughly uniform sequencing depth across donors, an assumption that may not hold. HLA typing was unavailable for some donors at each locus, so association tests used only the typed subset. Linkage disequilibrium might explain the correlated functional status among segregating V segments, but an unknown experimental factor could not be excluded. Across donors, most TCR sequences were observed very rarely, whereas some public TCRs were present in many individuals. This cohort had only TCR beta chains sequenced, and the lack of alpha or paired-chain data limited which features could be detected. A further reported finding was that TCR beta sequences accurately predicted the HLA-A and HLA-B alleles for most subjects in the first cohort. A few of the identified cytomegalovirus-associated TCR beta chains were confirmed in vitro to be specific for cytomegalovirus antigens. An earlier analysis of around 500 of the donors showed that most TCR beta V segments appeared in productive rearrangements either about 87% or about 30% of the time, which broadly matched IMGT annotations. In a later analysis, the rate of TCR association differed among HLA loci, with DRB1 alleles having the most associated TCRs and HLA-C alleles having the fewest. In a later analysis, about 17,000 TCR beta sequences were associated with specific HLA alleles at a false discovery rate of 0.05.

Library construction relied on the immunoSEQ multiplex PCR assay. The multiplex PCR relied on a mix of 60 forward primers for TCR Vbeta segments and 13 reverse primers for TCR Jbeta segments. The CDR3 region of rearranged TCR beta genes was amplified from genomic DNA by a multiplex PCR assay. The amplified TCR beta libraries were sequenced on the Illumina HiSeq System as 87-base-pair reads. In the original analysis: Across the 600 to 700 repertoires, a later analysis counted approximately 83 million unique TCR beta chains, some 11 million of which were shared by at least two donors. Raw reads were error-corrected and collapsed into unique sequences with a nearest-neighbor algorithm that merged closely related sequences to remove PCR and sequencing errors. V, D and J gene segments were assigned by aligning CDR3 sequences to IMGT reference sequences. For a sequence to be retained, at least a six-nucleotide match to both a V gene segment and a J gene segment was required. A rearrangement counted as productive if the CDR3 had no stop codons and remained in frame with V and J, and every other rearrangement counted as non-productive. CDR3 was defined according to IMGT convention as the region running from the second conserved V-encoded cysteine to the conserved J-encoded phenylalanine. The earlier analysis of more than 450 of the donors excluded sequences that lacked an unambiguous match to a single V gene segment. In an earlier analysis of 587 of the donors, V segments were called functional above 56.7% productive rearrangements and were called segregating when the between-donor standard deviation exceeded 5%. A statistical classification framework was built to diagnose cytomegalovirus status from the catalog of TCR beta chain sequences. In a later analysis, TCR nucleotide sequences were compared against IMGT/GENE-DB human TR gene sequences so that V and J genes could be assigned. In a later analysis, CDR3 sequences and most-parsimonious VDJ recombination scenarios were assigned using the TCRdist pipeline. A later analysis defined each TCR beta chain by its CDR3 amino acid sequence plus V-gene family, and excluded reads lacking a unique V-gene family. To address suspected cross-contamination and a sequencing artifact, a later analysis removed several hundred highly shared, low-generation-probability nucleotide sequences. In a later analysis, a clonal expansion index for each public chain was calculated from normalized within-repertoire ranks of inferred template counts. Generation probabilities in a later analysis came from a VDJ recombination model fitted to out-of-frame rearrangements, and those results were checked against IGoR. In a later analysis, hypergeometric tests were used to score TCR-TCR, TCR-HLA and TCR-CMV co-occurrence, with a repertoire-size bias correction applied to TCR pairs. A later analysis estimated false discovery rates by permuting HLA or CMV assignments 20 times. In a later analysis, co-occurring TCRs were grouped using DBSCAN, and TCRdist sequence similarity was added for clustering within HLA-allele-positive subsets. Repertoires with fewer than 30,000 or more than 120,000 public chains, plus five repertoires with anomalous nucleotide sharing, were excluded from co-occurrence clustering. TCRdb mirrors the immuneACCESS table, restricted to in-frame sequences. Some clones are absent from its copies; in checked studies, under half trace to an unresolved V gene, and the reason for the others is unknown. For V, J and clone size, that table is used; D and trimming come from the DNA. The sample includes fewer than 200,000 clones, with roughly 80% observed a single time. Roughly 0.69% of the sample is taken by the ten largest.

From a lookup of the germline V gene (reference sequence), CDR1 and CDR2 are SGHKS and YYEKEE. The junction shows trimming of 4 bases on V and 6 bases on J, plus 20 bases between the germline ends. The CDR3, from cysteine to phenylalanine, totals 15 residues. Kept here is only the CDR3 DNA, which spans 45 bases and is read in frame from base 1. In total, approximately 700 healthy bone marrow donors made up the cohort. Cohort members were all nominally healthy when sampled, although unrecorded immune exposures were likely present. The donor was CMV seronegative and was included in the group of 352 seronegative cohort members. A peripheral blood sample was provided by each donor, and peripheral blood mononuclear cells were used for TCR beta sequencing. Genomic DNA was extracted from the blood cell samples with the Qiagen DNeasy Blood Extraction Kit. This clone was detected only once. The specificity of this receptor is unknown. No much larger clone is present one base from it, and per-base qualities are unavailable.

The sequence derives from a young woman in good health and CMV-seronegative. Material for sequencing was PBMCs. In this chain, TRBV5-5 is recombined with TRBJ2-7; 6 matching bases give a weak D call of TRBD2. For the CDR3, the sequence is CASSPPGGRVVEQYF. The DNA sequence follows: TGTGCCAGCAGCCCTCCAGGAGGGCGGGTGGTCGAGCAGTACTTC.